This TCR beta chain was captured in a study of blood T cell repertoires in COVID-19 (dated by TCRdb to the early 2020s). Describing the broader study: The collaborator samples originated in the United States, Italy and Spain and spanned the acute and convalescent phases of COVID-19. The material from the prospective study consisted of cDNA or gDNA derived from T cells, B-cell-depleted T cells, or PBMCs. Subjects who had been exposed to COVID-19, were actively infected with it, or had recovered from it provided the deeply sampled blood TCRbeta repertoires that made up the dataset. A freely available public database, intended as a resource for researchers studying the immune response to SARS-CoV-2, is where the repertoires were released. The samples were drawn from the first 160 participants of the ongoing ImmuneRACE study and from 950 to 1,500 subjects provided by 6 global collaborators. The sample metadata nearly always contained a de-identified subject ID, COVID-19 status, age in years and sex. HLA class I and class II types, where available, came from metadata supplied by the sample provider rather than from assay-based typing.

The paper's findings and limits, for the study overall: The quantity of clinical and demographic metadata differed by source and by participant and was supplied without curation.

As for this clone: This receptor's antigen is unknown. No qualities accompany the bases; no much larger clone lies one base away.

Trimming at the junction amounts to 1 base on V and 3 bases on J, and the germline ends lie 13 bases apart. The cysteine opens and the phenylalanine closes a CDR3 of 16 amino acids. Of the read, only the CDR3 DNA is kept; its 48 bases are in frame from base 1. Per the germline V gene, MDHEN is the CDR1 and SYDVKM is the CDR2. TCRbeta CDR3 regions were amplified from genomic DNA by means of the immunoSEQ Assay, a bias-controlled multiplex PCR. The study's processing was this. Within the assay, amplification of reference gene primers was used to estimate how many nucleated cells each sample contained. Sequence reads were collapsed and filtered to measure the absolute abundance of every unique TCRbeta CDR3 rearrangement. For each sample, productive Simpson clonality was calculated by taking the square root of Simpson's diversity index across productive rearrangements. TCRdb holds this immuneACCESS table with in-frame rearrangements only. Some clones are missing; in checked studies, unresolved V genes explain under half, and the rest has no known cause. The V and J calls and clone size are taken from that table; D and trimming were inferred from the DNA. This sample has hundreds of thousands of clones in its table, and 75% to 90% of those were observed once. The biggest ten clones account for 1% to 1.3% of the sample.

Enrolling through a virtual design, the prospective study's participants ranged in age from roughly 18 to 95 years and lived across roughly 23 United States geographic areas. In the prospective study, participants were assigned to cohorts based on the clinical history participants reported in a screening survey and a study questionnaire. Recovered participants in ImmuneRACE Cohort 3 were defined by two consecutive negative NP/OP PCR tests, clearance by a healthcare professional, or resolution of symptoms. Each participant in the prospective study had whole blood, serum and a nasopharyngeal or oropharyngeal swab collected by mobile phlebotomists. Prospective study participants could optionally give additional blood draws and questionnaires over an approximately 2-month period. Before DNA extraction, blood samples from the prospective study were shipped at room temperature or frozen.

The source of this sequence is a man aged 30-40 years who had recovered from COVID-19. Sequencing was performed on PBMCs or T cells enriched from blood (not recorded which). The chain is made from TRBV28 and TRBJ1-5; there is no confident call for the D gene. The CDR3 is CASSLLQVNSNQPQHF. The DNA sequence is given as TGTGCCAGCAGTTTATTGCAGGTGAACTCCAATCAGCCCCAGCATTTT.